This T cell receptor beta chain comes out of a study of blood T cells in healthy people across ages. Each donor's blood draw was around 10 milliliters of peripheral blood. CDR3 length: 18 amino acids. V trimming: 4 bases; J trimming: 0 bases; junction bases outside the gene matches: 14. The germline V gene encodes CDR1 SEHNR and CDR2 FQNEAQ (reference sequence). A second about 7 to 11 cycle PCR used barcoded and J-beta primers. TCRdb re-called the 5' RACE reads with MiXCR, one entry per CDR3 protein. The profile shows about 1,400,000 distinct CDR3 sequences, approximately 38% of them singletons. This clonotype appeared a few times.

This chain links TRBV7-9 with TRBJ2-7; 8 nucleotides agree with TRBD1. The sequenced sample was blood. This TCR derives from a woman under 30 in good health. The CDR3 DNA reads as TGTGCCAGCAGCTCCTCCGAACTCCGGGACAGGTTCTCCTACGAGCAGTACTTC. Protein: CASSSSELRDRFSYEQYF.